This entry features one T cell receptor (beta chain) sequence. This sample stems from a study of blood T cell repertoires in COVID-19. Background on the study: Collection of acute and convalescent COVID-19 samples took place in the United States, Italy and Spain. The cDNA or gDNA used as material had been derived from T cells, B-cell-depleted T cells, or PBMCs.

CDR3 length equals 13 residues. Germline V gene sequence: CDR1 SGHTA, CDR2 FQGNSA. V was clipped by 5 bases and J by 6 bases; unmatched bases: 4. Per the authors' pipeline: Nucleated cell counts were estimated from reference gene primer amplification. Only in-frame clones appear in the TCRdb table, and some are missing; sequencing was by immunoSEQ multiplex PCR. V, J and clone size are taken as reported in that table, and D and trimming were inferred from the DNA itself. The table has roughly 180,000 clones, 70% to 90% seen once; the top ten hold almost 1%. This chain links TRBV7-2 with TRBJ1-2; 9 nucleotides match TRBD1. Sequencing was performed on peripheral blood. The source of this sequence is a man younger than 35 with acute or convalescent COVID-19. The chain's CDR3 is CASSNRGPDGYTF. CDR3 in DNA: TGTGCCAGCAGCAACAGGGGGCCGGATGGCTACACCTTC.